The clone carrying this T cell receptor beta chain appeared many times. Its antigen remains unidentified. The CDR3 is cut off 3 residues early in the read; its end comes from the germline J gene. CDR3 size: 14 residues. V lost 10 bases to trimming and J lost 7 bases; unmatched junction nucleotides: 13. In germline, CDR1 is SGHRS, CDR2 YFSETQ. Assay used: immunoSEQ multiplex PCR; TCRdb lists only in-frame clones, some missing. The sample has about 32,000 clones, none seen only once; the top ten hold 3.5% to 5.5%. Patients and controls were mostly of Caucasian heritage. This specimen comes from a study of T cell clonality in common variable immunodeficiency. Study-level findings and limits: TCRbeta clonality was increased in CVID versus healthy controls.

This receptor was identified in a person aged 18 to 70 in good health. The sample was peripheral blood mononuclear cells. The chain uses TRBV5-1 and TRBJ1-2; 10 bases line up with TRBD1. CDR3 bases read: TGCGCCTCCGGGACAGGGGACGCGAAGGGTGGC. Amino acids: CASGTGDAKGG. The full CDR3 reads CASGTGDAKGGYTF.